One and the same sample provided the 3 T cell receptor beta chains below, sequenced in a study of vaccination effects on CD4 cells after COVID-19. Culture proceeded for nine to eleven days, and CD4+ T cells were then isolated. Their cognate antigens are unknown. Here immunoSEQ multiplex PCR was the method, and the copy in TCRdb shows in-frame clones only, minus some. The repertoire holds around 37,000 clones, about four fifths seen once, with around 3% in the top ten. The sample consisted of CD4+ T cells from PBMCs cultured without peptide, taken before COVID-19 vaccination. These receptors came from a human donor who received a COVID-19 vaccine.

This clone was detected only a few times. CDR3 amino acids: CASSPGVEQYF. The CDR3 coding sequence is TGTGCCAGCAGTCCAGGGGTGGAGCAGTACTTC. The chain uses TRBV28 and TRBJ2-7, with D possibly TRBD1 on 6 matching bases. The CDR3 contains 11 residues. In germline, CDR1 is MDHEN, CDR2 SYDVKM. V was clipped by 5 bases and J by 7 bases, with 9 bases between them. Looking up the rest from reference TRBV28 and TRBJ2-7 gives the full variable domain: DVKVTQSSRYLVKRTGEKVFLECVQDMDHENMFWYRQDPGLGLRLIYFSYDVKMKEKGDIPEGYSVSREKKERFSLILESASTNQTSMYLCASSPGVEQYFGPGTRLTVT.

The chain has TRBV6-5 and TRBJ1-1; D not certain. Looked up from germline, CDR1 is MNHEY and CDR2 is SVGAGI. V lost 4 bases and J 2 bases, leaving 5 bases between the germline ends. CDR3 length: 12 residues. The CDR3 nucleotides are TGTGCCAGCAGTTCTACAAACACTGAAGCTTTCTTT. Translated: CASSSTNTEAFF.

The chain employs TRBV30 and TRBJ2-1; no clear D. Trimming removed 8 bases from V and 8 bases from J, with 10 bases in between. The length of the CDR3 is 10 residues. CDR1 is GTSNPN, CDR2 SVGIG, per germline (reference sequence). The CDR3 loop reads CAGRGHEQFF. In nucleotides, the CDR3 is TGTGCCGGCCGAGGCCATGAGCAGTTCTTC.